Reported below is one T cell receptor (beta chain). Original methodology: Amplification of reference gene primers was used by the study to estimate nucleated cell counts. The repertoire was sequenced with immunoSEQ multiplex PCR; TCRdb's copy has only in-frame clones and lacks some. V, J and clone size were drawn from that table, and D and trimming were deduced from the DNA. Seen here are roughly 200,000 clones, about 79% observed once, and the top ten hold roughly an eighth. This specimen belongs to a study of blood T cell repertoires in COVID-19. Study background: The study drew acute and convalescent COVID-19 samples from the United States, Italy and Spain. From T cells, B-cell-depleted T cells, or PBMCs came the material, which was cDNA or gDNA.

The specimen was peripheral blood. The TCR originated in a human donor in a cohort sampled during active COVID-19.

As DNA, the CDR3 is TGTGCCAGCAGTGAGAGTTGGCGGGTGACGCGGGGCACAGATACGCAGTATTTT. This sequence encodes CASSESWRVTRGTDTQYF. The chain couples TRBV2 to TRBJ2-3, with D maybe TRBD2 (5 bases). Per germline, CDR1 SNHLY and CDR2 FYNNEI. Between the trimmed V and J ends, which lost 3 bases and 1 base, there was a span of 20 bases. This CDR3 has 18 residues.